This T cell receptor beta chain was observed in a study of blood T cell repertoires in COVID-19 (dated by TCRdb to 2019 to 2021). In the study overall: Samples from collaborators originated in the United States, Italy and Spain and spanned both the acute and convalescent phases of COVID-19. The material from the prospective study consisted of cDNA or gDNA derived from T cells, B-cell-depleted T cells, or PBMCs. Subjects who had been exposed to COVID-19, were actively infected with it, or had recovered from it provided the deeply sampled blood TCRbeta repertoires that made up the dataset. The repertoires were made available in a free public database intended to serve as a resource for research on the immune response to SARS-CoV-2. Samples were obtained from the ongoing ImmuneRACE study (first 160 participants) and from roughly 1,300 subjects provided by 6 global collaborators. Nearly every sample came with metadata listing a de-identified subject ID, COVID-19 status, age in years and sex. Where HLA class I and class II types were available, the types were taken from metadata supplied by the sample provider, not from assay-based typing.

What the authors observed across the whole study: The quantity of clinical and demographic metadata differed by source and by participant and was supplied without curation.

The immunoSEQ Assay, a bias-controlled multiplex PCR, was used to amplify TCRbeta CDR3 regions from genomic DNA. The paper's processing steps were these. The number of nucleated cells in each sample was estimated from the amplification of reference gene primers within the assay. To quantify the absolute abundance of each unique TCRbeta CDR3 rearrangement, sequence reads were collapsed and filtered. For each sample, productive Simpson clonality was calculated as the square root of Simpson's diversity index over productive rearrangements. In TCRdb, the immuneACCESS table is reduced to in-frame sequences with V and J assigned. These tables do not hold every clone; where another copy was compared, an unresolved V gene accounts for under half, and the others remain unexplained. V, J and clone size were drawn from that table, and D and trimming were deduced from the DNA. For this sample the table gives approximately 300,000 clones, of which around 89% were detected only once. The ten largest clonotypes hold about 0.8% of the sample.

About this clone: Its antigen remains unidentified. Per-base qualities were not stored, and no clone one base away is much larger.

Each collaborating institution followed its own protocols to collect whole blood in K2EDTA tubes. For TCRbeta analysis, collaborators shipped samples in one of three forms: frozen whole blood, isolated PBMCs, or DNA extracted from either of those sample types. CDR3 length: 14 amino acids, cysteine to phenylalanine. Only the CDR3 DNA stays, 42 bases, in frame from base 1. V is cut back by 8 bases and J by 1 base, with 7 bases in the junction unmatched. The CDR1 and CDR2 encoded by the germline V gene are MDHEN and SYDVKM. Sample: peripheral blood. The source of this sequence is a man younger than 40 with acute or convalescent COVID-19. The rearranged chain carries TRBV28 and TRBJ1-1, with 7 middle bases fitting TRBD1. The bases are TGTGCCAGCCCCGCGCAGGGGGAGAACACTGAAGCTTTCTTT. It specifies CASPAQGENTEAFF.